This T cell receptor (beta chain) was retrieved from a study of PD-1 blockade in classical Hodgkin lymphoma. Study results and caveats: Patients with a complete response exhibited baseline diversity comparable to newly diagnosed patients.

The germline V and J ends were trimmed by 5 bases and 3 bases, with 15 bases remaining between them. The CDR3 loop spans 15 amino acids. Germline V CDR1 and CDR2: MNHNS, SASEGT. Repertoires were generated with immunoSEQ multiplex PCR, while TCRdb's copy carries only in-frame clones and drops some. The data show 10,000 to 15,000 clones, with around nine tenths seen just once and approximately 0.9% held by the top ten. About this clone itself: Its antigen is unidentified.

As for time point: cycle 4 day 1 (C4D1), after less than 7 weeks of nivolumab. No patient escaped relapse after autologous stem cell transplantation, and brentuximab vedotin exposure varied. Thawed PBMCs were the source of CD4+ T cells, purified by magnetic negative selection. The V call is TRBV6-1, the J call TRBJ2-3; possibly TRBD1 for D (6 bases). The source of this sequence is a human donor with classical Hodgkin lymphoma. The source was CD4+ T cells from blood, collected before the fourth cycle of nivolumab. In DNA form, the CDR3 reads TGTGCCAGCAGTCGTCTACAGGGATGGACAGATACGCAGTATTTT. This gives the protein CASSRLQGWTDTQYF.